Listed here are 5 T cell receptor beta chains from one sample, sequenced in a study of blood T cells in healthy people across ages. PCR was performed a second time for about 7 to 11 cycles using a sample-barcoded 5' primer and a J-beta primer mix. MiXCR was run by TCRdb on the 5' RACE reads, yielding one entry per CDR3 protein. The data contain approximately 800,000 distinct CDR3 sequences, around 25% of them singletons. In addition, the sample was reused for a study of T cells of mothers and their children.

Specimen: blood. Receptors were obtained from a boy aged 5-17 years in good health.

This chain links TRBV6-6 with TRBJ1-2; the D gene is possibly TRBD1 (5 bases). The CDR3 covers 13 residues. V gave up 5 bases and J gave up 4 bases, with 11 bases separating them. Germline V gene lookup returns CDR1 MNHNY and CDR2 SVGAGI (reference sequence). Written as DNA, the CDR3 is TGTGCCAGCAGTGCAGGGCTTGGCTATGGCTACACCTTC. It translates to CASSAGLGYGYTF.

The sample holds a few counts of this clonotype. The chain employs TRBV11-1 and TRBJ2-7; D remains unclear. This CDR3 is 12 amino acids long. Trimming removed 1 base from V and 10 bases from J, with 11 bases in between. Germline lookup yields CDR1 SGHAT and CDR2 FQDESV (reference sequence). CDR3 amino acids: CASSLEIGIQYF. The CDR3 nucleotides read TGTGCCAGCAGCTTAGAAATTGGGATCCAGTACTTC.

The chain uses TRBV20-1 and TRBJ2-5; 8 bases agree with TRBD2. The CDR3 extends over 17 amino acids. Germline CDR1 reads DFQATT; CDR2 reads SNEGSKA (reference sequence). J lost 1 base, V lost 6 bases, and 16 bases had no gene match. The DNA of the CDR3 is TGCAGTGCCCTCGACTGGAGCGGGGGCCCCCTCCAAGAGACCCAGTACTTC. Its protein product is CSALDWSGGPLQETQYF.

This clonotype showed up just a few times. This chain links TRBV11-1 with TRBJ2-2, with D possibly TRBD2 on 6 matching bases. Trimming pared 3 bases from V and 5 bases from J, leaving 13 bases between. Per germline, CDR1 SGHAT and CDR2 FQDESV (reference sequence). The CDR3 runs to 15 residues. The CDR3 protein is CASSLDYRETGELFF. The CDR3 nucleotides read TGTGCCAGCAGCTTGGACTACCGGGAGACCGGGGAGCTGTTTTTT.

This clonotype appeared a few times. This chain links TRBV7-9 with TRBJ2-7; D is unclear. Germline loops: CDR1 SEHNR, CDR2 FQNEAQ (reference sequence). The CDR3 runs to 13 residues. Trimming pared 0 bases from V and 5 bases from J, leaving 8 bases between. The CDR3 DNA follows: TGTGCCAGCAGCTTAGCCCCCAGCCACGAGCAGTACTTC. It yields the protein CASSLAPSHEQYF.